This T cell receptor beta chain was sequenced during a study of T-cell reconstitution after alpha-beta-depleted transplantation in children. A library of TCRbeta sequences, prepared with unique molecular identifiers, was generated. TCRdb analysed the PCR reads with MiXCR anew, one entry per CDR3 protein. The table records 230,000 or so distinct CDR3 sequences, about 8.8% of them present only once. This CDR3 has 16 residues. CDR1 is SGHRS and CDR2 is YFSETQ in the germline V gene. The V and J ends lost 3 bases and 4 bases, in that order; junction bases with no gene match: 7. At least ten counts were recorded for this clonotype.

The receptor was isolated from a human donor who donated a stem cell graft to a child with SCID. The gene calls are TRBV5-1 and TRBJ1-4, with 9 bases matching TRBD1. The sequences come from PBMCs from the stem cell graft donor, collected from the stem cell graft. The CDR3 DNA reads as TGCGCCAGCAGCTACCTTGGACAGGGGTTTAATGAAAAACTGTTTTTT. Protein product: CASSYLGQGFNEKLFF.